Below are 12 T cell receptor beta chains sequenced from a single sample in a study of cytomegalovirus exposure and HLA in healthy donors. It was with 60 Vbeta and 13 Jbeta primers that the PCR ran. Libraries were prepared by immunoSEQ multiplex PCR; TCRdb keeps only in-frame clonotypes and omits some of them. The repertoire holds more than 100,000 clones, with roughly 79% as singletons. Sequencing used PBMCs. These receptors were collected from a woman in her forties in good health and CMV-seronegative.

This chain joins TRBV14 and TRBJ2-1; 7 nucleotides agree with TRBD1. Germline V CDR1 and CDR2: SGHDN, FVKESK. V shed 3 bases, J shed 7 bases, and the junction held 3 bases outside the gene matches. The CDR3 spans 13 residues. The CDR3 is CASSHGTVNEQFF. The CDR3 coding sequence is TGTGCCAGCAGCCACGGGACAGTAAATGAGCAGTTCTTC.

The gene calls are TRBV4-1 and TRBJ1-2; perhaps TRBD1 as D (6 bases). Germline CDR1 is MGHRA and CDR2 is YSYEKL. This CDR3 has 17 residues. V lost 1 base to trimming and J lost 2 bases, with 17 bases between them. CDR3 DNA: TGCGCCAGCAGCCAAGTGGGGGGGGGCGGCAGAAACTATGGCTACACCTTC. It specifies CASSQVGGGGRNYGYTF.

V gene TRBV5-4 combines with J gene TRBJ1-4, with a possible D match to TRBD1 (5 bases). V was cut by 1 base and J by 3 bases, with 7 bases left in between. In germline, CDR1 is SGHNT, CDR2 YYREEE (reference sequence). The CDR3 is 14 residues long. CDR3 sequence: CASSLRGPNEKLFF. The DNA for the CDR3 is TGTGCCAGCAGCTTGAGGGGCCCTAATGAAAAACTGTTTTTT.

The chain uses TRBV4-1 and TRBJ2-5, with D unresolved. In germline, CDR1 is MGHRA, CDR2 YSYEKL. Trimming left V 4 bases short and J 0 bases short, with 27 bases between. This CDR3 has 20 residues. CDR3 residues: CASSPHLWVTASRDQETQYF. The DNA of the CDR3 is TGCGCCAGCAGCCCACATCTCTGGGTAACAGCCTCTCGTGACCAAGAGACCCAGTACTTC.

The CDR3 protein is CASSRGENNSPLHF. CDR3 in DNA: TGTGCCAGCAGCCGGGGGGAGAATAATTCACCCCTCCACTTT. This chain connects TRBV11-2 to TRBJ1-6; TRBD1 is a possible D gene (5 bases). The V gene lost 5 bases and the J gene lost 5 bases, with 10 bases spanning the gap. CDR3 length equals 14 residues. The germline gives CDR1 SGHAT, CDR2 FQNNGV.

This sequence joins TRBV11-2 and TRBJ2-7, with D maybe TRBD2 (5 bases). The germline gives CDR1 SGHAT, CDR2 FQNNGV. Trimming shortened V by 6 bases and J by 2 bases, and 14 bases separated the two germline ends. The CDR3 extends over 14 amino acids. The CDR3, as DNA: TGTGCCAGCAGTTCCGACACGACTACCTACGAGCAGTACTTC. Its protein is CASSSDTTTYEQYF.

V is TRBV18 and J is TRBJ2-5, with no clear D. Per germline, CDR1 KGHSH and CDR2 LQKENI. V was clipped by 3 bases and J by 4 bases, with 6 bases between them. CDR3 length: 12 amino acids. The CDR3 region is CASSPAGETQYF. As DNA, the CDR3 is TGTGCCAGCTCACCCGCCGGAGAGACCCAGTACTTC. Variable domain in full (rest from reference TRBV18 and TRBJ2-5): NAGVMQNPRHLVRRRGQEARLRCSPMKGHSHVYWYRQLPEEGLKFMVYLQKENIIDESGMPKERFSAEFPKEGPSILRIQQVVRGDSAAYFCASSPAGETQYFGPGTRLLVL.

The V gene is TRBV6-1, the J gene TRBJ2-5, with a weak D call TRBD1 (6 bases). This CDR3 is built from 14 residues. The V end was cut by 6 bases, the J end by 5 bases, with 16 bases between. The germline CDR1 and CDR2 sequences are MNHNS and SASEGT. The CDR3 sequence is CASSRGPPGETQYF. As DNA, the CDR3 is TGTGCCAGCAGCAGGGGTCCACCCGGGGAGACCCAGTACTTC.

The chain joins TRBV7-9 to TRBJ2-1; 9 positions match TRBD2. CDR1 and CDR2 (germline): SEHNR, FQNEAQ (reference sequence). The CDR3 has 14 residues. With V trimmed by 4 bases and J by 8 bases, 6 bases remained unmatched. The CDR3 here is CASSWGLAEDEQFF. The CDR3 DNA reads TGTGCCAGCAGCTGGGGACTAGCAGAGGATGAGCAGTTCTTC.

This chain uses TRBV6-1 with TRBJ1-1; no firm D call. Germline CDR1 and CDR2: MNHNS and SASEGT. Trimming took 2 bases from V and 6 from J, leaving 13 bases between them. The CDR3 is 14 amino acids. CDR3 sequence reads: CASSEYGLASEAFF. CDR3 bases: TGTGCCAGCAGTGAATACGGACTGGCTTCTGAAGCTTTCTTT.

This clone was counted a few times. The chain joins TRBV18 to TRBJ2-7, with D possibly TRBD2 on 6 matching bases. The CDR3 is made up of 13 amino acids. The germline CDR1 and CDR2 sequences are KGHSH and LQKENI. The V end was cut by 6 bases, the J end by 7 bases, with 16 bases between. CDR3 coding DNA: TGTGCCAGCTCCTTAGCGGAGCCTGGGGAGCAGTACTTC. Residues: CASSLAEPGEQYF.

This chain uses TRBV5-1 with TRBJ1-1; 11 nucleotides align to TRBD1. The CDR3 extends over 15 amino acids. Germline CDR1 SGHRS, CDR2 YFSETQ. V trimming: 4 bases; J trimming: 5 bases; junction bases outside the gene matches: 7. For the CDR3, the DNA is TGCGCCAGCAGCCACTCCGGGACAGGGGGTACTGAAGCTTTCTTT. Encoded protein: CASSHSGTGGTEAFF. Drawing the rest from reference TRBV5-1 and TRBJ1-1, the complete variable domain is KAGVTQTPRYLIKTRGQQVTLSCSPISGHRSVSWYQQTPGQGLQFLFEYFSETQRNKGNFPGRFSGRQFSNSRSEMNVSTLELGDSALYLCASSHSGTGGTEAFFGQGTRLTVV.